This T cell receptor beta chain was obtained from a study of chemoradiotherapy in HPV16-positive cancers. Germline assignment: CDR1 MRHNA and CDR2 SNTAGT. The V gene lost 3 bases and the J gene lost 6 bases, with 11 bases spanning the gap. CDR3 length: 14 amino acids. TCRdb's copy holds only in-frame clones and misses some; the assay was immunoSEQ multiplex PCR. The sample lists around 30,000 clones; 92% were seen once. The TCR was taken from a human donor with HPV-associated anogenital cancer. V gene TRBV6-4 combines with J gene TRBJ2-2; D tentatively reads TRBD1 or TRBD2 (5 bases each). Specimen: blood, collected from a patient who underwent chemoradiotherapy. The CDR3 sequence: CASSETEEAGELFF. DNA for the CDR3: TGTGCCAGCAGTGAGACAGAGGAGGCCGGGGAGCTGTTTTTT.